The following is a T cell receptor beta chain sequence with its context. Its cognate antigen is unknown. Libraries were prepared by immunoSEQ multiplex PCR; TCRdb keeps only in-frame clonotypes and omits some of them. The sample yields around 33,000 clones, 89% seen once. The sample belongs to a study of lymphopenia after photon versus proton radiotherapy. Study-level results: Proton therapy kept repertoires fairly stable, unlike photons, which gained effector/memory cells. Post-nadir diversity loss with photons came from oligoclonal expansion, particularly CD8+ Temra cells.

This CDR3 is 16 amino acids long. V dropped 1 base and J dropped 5 bases, with 14 bases sitting between them. Germline V gene lookup returns CDR1 LGHNA and CDR2 YSLEER. The receptor was isolated from an older woman with pancreatic cancer. Some clones in this sample may be carry-over from other donors' samples. Sequences were derived from peripheral blood, sampled from a patient treated with proton-based radiotherapy. This chain uses TRBV4-3 with TRBJ1-4, with no clear D. CDR3 loop: CASSQGFAGQNEKLFF. Here the CDR3 DNA reads TGCGCCAGCAGCCAAGGTTTCGCAGGTCAGAATGAAAAACTGTTTTTT.